These 20 T cell receptor beta chains share one sample of origin, sequenced in a study of CXCR3-negative and CXCR3-positive naive CD8 T cells. The authors prepared UMI-labeled TRB cDNA libraries by 5' RACE. TCRdb reanalyzed the 5' RACE reads and collapses them to one entry per CDR3 protein, without DNA. Listed are 84,000 or so distinct CDR3 sequences; roughly 1.5% falls within the top ten. Sequencing was done on a sample of naive CXCR3- CD8+ T cells from blood. Subset in this sample: CD45RO-CCR7+CD27+CD95- naive CD8+ T cells lacking CXCR3 (TNR3-). These receptors originate from a human donor in good health. Some clones in this sample may be carry-over from other donors' samples.

The chain is built from TRBV13 and TRBJ1-1. The CDR3 has 14 amino acids. CDR1 and CDR2 (germline): PRHDT, FYEKMQ (reference sequence). The CDR3 loop reads CASSFGEPNTEAFF.

The chain is built from TRBV12-3 or TRBV12-4 and TRBJ2-6; the TCRdb call, TRBD1, lacks DNA for checking. This CDR3 region has 17 residues. The CDR3 sequence is CDSRGTGTGTGANVLTF.

This chain connects TRBV15 to TRBJ2-3; TCRdb selects TRBD1, and the lack of DNA leaves this call unchecked. CDR1 LNHNV and CDR2 YYDKDF come from the germline V gene (reference sequence). This CDR3 spans 15 amino acids. The CDR3 region is CATSSNRRAADTQYF.

The chain couples TRBV7-6 to TRBJ2-7; there is no DNA to check the TCRdb D call of TRBD2. The CDR3 is made up of 17 amino acids. Germline CDR1 is SGHVS and CDR2 is FNYEAQ. The CDR3 loop is CASSMGLAAYSSYEQYF.

The chain combines TRBV20-1 with TRBJ2-7. Germline V gives CDR1 DFQATT, CDR2 SNEGSKA (reference sequence). CDR3 length: 13 residues. The CDR3 is CSARDRGNYEQYF.

V usage is TRBV29-1 and J usage is TRBJ1-2. This CDR3 has 14 residues. Germline CDR1 reads SQVTM; CDR2 reads ANQGSEA. CDR3 residues: CSVEVQNGTYGYTF.

The chain uses TRBV7-9 and TRBJ2-7; TCRdb names TRBD1, which stays unverified in the absence of DNA. Germline V gene data show CDR1 as SEHNR and CDR2 as FQNEAQ (reference sequence). The CDR3 has 14 residues. The CDR3 protein is CASSPKGYLYEQYF. Complete variable domain (other parts from reference TRBV7-9 and TRBJ2-7): DTGVSQNPRHKITKRGQNVTFRCDPISEHNRLYWYRQTLGQGPEFLTYFQNEAQLEKSRLLSDRFSAERPKGSFSTLEIQRTEQGDSAMYLCASSPKGYLYEQYFGPGTRLTVT.

The gene calls are TRBV2 and TRBJ2-2; TCRdb's D call of TRBD1 is untestable without DNA. In germline, CDR1 is SNHLY, CDR2 FYNNEI. The CDR3 is 15 amino acids. This CDR3 is CASSPPGVGTGELFF.

The V and J genes are TRBV9 and TRBJ2-3. Germline CDR1 reads SGDLS; CDR2 reads YYNGEE. CDR3 length: 14 residues. The CDR3 protein is CASSPKTGTDTQYF.

The chain is built from TRBV7-9 and TRBJ2-7; TCRdb's assignment of TRBD1 cannot be checked, as there is no DNA. Germline values: CDR1 SEHNR, CDR2 FQNEAQ (reference sequence). The CDR3 sequence is 15 residues long. The chain's CDR3 is CASIPSAGAVYEQYF.

The chain recombines TRBV11-2 with TRBJ1-2. The CDR3 totals 16 residues. Germline assignment: CDR1 SGHAT and CDR2 FQNNGV. The CDR3 loop reads CASSLDPAGLNYGYTF.

V usage is TRBV19 and J usage is TRBJ1-2; TCRdb returns TRBD1, unconfirmable since there is no DNA. This CDR3 comprises 15 residues. The germline V gene encodes CDR1 LNHDA and CDR2 SQIVND (reference sequence). The CDR3 sequence: CASSTTGTGDRGYTF.

The rearrangement joins TRBV6-6 to TRBJ2-7; TCRdb picks TRBD1, but there is no DNA to check that call. CDR1 is MNHNY and CDR2 is SVGAGI in the germline V gene (reference sequence). CDR3 length: 13 residues. Here the CDR3 reads CASRPPGAYEQYF.

This chain uses TRBV25-1 with TRBJ2-1. Germline CDR1 reads MGHDK; CDR2 reads SYGVNS. There are 11 residues in the CDR3. The CDR3: CASSGGHEQFF.

The CDR3 loop reads CASSLLAGSEQYF. The rearrangement joins TRBV27 to TRBJ2-7; with no DNA, the TCRdb D assignment of TRBD2 cannot be verified. This CDR3 has 13 amino acids. Per the germline V gene, CDR1 is MNHEY and CDR2 is SMNVEV (reference sequence).

The J gene is TRBJ2-1, the V gene TRBV5-1; TCRdb selects TRBD1, and the lack of DNA leaves this call unchecked. The CDR3 covers 17 residues. In germline, CDR1 is SGHRS, CDR2 YFSETQ. The CDR3 protein is CASTMWGLVVSSNEQFF.

This rearrangement joins TRBV20-1 to TRBJ2-7; TCRdb's assignment of TRBD2 cannot be checked, as there is no DNA. The CDR3 runs to 16 residues. Germline values: CDR1 DFQATT, CDR2 SNEGSKA (reference sequence). CDR3 loop: CSARDPPGLATYEQYF.

The rearrangement joins TRBV6-2 or TRBV6-3 to TRBJ2-1. Germline-derived CDR1 and CDR2 are MNHEY and SVGEGT. The CDR3 sequence is 12 residues long. CDR3 sequence reads: CASSPFFNEQFF.

V is TRBV7-2 and J is TRBJ2-5. This CDR3 is built from 13 residues. CDR1 and CDR2 (germline): SGHTA, FQGNSA. The CDR3 protein is CASSLITQETQYF.

The chain employs TRBV20-1 and TRBJ1-2. CDR1 and CDR2 from the germline V gene are DFQATT and SNEGSKA (reference sequence). This CDR3 is built from 11 residues. The CDR3 spells CSARGVWGYTF.